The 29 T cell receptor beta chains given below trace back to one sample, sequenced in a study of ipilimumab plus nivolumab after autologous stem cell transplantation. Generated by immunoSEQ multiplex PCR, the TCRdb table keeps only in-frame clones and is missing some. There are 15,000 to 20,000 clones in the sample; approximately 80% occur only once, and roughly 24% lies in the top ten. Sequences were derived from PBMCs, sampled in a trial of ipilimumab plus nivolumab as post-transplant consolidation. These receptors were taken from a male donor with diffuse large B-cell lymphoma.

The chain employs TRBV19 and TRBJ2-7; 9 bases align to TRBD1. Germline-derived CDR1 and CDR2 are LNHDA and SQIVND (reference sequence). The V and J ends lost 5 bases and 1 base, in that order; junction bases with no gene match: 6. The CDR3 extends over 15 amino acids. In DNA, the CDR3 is TGTGCCAGTAGTTTGGCCGGGACAGGGTCCTACGAGCAGTACTTC. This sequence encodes CASSLAGTGSYEQYF.

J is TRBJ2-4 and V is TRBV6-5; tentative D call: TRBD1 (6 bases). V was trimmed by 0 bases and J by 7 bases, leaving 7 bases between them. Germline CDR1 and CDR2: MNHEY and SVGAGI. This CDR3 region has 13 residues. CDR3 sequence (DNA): TGTGCCAGCAGTTACTCAAGGGGGAACATTCAGTACTTC. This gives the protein CASSYSRGNIQYF.

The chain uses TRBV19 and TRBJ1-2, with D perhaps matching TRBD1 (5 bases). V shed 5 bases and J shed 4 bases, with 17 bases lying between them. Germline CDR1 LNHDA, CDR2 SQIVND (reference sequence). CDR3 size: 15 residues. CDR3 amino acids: CASSAEGQGRYGYTF. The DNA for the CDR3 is TGTGCCAGTAGTGCCGAGGGGCAGGGACGCTATGGCTACACCTTC.

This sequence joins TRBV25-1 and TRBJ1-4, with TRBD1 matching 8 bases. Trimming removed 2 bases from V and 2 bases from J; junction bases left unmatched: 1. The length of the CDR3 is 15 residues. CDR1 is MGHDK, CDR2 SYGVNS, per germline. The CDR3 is CASSERQGTNEKLFF. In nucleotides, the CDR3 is TGTGCCAGCAGTGAACGACAGGGGACTAATGAAAAACTGTTTTTT.

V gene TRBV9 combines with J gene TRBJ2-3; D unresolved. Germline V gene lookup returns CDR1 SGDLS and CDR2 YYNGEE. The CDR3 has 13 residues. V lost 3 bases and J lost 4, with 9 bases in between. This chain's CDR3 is CASSAVRADTQYF. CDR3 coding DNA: TGTGCCAGCAGCGCAGTTCGGGCAGATACGCAGTATTTT.

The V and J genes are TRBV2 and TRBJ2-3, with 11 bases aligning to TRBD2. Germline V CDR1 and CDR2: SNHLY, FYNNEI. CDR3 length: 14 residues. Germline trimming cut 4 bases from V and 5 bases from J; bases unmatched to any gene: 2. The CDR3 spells CASSGGTSGDTQYF. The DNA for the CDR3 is TGTGCCAGCAGTGGAGGGACTAGCGGAGATACGCAGTATTTT.

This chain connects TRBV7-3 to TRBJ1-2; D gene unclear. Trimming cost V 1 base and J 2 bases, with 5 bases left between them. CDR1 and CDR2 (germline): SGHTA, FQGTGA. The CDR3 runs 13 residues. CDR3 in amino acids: CASSLNGNYGYTF. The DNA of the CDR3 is TGTGCCAGCAGCTTAAACGGAAACTATGGCTACACCTTC.

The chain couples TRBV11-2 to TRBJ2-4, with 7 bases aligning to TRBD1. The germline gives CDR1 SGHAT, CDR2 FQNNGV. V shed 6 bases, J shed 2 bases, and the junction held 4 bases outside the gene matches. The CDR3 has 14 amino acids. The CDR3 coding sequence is TGTGCCAGCAGGGACAGGTCTACCAAAAACATTCAGTACTTC. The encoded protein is CASRDRSTKNIQYF.

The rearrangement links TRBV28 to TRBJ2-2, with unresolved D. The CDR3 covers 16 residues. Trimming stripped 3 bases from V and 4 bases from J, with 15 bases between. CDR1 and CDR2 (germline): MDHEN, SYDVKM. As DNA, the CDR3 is TGTGCCAGCAGTTTGAAGACCTGGACGGGCACCGGGGAGCTGTTTTTT. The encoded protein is CASSLKTWTGTGELFF. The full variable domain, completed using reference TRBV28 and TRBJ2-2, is DVKVTQSSRYLVKRTGEKVFLECVQDMDHENMFWYRQDPGLGLRLIYFSYDVKMKEKGDIPEGYSVSREKKERFSLILESASTNQTSMYLCASSLKTWTGTGELFFGEGSRLTVL.

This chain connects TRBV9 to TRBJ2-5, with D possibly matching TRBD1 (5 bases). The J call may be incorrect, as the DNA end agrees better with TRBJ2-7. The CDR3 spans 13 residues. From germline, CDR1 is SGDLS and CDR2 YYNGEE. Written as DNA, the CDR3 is TGTGCCAGCAGCGCGTCAGGGCACTACGAGCAGTACTTC. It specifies CASSASGHYEQYF.

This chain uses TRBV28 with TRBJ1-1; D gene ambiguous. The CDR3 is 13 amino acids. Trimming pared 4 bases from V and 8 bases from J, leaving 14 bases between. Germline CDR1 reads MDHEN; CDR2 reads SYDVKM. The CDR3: CASSSGGEAEAFF. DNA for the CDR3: TGTGCCAGCAGTTCCGGCGGTGAAGCCGAAGCTTTCTTT.

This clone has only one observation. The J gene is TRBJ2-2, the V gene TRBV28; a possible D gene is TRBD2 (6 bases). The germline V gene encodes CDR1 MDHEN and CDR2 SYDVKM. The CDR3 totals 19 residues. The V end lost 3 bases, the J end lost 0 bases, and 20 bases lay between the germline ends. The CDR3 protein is CASSLFEALGGANTGELFF. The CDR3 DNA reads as TGTGCCAGCAGTTTGTTTGAGGCATTGGGGGGTGCGAACACCGGGGAGCTGTTTTTT.

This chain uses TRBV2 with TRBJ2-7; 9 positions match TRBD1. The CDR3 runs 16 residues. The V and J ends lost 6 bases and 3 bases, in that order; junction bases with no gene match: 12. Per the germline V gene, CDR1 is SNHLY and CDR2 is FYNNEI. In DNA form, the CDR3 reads TGTGCCAGCAGGCTTACAATCGGGACAGGGTACTACGAGCAGTACTTC. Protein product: CASRLTIGTGYYEQYF.

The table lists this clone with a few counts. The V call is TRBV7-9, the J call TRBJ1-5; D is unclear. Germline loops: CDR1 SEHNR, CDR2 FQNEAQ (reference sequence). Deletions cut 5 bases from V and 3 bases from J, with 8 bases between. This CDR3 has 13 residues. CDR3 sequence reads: CASSQNTNQPQHF. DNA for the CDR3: TGTGCCAGCAGCCAGAATACCAATCAGCCCCAGCATTTT.

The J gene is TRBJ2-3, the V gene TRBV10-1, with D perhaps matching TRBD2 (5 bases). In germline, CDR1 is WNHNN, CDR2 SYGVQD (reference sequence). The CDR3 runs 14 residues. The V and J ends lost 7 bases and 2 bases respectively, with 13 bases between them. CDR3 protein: CASIREVHTDTQYF. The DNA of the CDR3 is TGCGCCAGCATTCGGGAAGTGCACACAGATACGCAGTATTTT.

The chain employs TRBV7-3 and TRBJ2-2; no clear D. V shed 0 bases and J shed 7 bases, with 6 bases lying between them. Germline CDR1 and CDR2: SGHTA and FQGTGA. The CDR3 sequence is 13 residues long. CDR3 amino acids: CASSLTGDGELFF. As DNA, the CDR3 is TGTGCCAGCAGCTTAACGGGTGACGGGGAGCTGTTTTTT.

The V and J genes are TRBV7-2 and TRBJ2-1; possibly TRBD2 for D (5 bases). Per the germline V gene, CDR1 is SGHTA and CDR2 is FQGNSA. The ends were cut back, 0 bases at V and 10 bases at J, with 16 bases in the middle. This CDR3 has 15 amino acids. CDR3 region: CASSLARLRVGEQFF. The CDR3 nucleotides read TGTGCCAGCAGCTTAGCACGGCTGCGGGTCGGGGAGCAGTTCTTC. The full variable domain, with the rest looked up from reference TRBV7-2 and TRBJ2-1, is GAGVSQSPSNKVTEKGKDVELRCDPISGHTALYWYRQSLGQGLEFLIYFQGNSAPDKSGLPSDRFSAERTGGSVSTLTIQRTQQEDSAVYLCASSLARLRVGEQFFGPGTRLTVL.

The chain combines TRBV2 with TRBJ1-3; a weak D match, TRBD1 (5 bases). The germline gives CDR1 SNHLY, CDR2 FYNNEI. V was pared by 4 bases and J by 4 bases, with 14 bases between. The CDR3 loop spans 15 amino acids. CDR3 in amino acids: CASSAEQGNGNTIYF. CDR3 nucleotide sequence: TGTGCCAGCAGTGCCGAGCAGGGAAACGGAAACACCATATATTTT.

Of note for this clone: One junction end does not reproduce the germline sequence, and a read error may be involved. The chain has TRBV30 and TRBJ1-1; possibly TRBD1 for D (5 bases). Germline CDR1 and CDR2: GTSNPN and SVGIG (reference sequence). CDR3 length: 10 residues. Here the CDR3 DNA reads TGTGCCTGGAAGCAGGGTGAAACTTTCTTT. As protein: CAWKQGETFF.

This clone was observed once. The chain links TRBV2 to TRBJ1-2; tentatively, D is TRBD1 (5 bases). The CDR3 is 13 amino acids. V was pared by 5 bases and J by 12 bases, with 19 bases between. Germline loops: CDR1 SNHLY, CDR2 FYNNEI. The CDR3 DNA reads TGTGCCAGCAGTTCCGGGGGTCCCTTGGGGGACACCTTC. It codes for CASSSGGPLGDTF.

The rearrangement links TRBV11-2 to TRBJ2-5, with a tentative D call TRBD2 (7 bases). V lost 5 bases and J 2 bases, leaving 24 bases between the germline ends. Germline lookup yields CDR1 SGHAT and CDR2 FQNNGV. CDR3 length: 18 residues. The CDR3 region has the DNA TGTGCCAGCAGCCCCATCTTCCACAGGGAGGGGGAGCAAGAGACCCAGTACTTC. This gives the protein CASSPIFHREGEQETQYF.

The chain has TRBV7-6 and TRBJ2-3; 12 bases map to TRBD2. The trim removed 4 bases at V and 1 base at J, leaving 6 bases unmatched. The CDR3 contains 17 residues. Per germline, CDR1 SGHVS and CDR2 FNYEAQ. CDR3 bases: TGTGCCAGCAGCTCCTTACTAGCGGGGGGTGGCACAGATACGCAGTATTTT. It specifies CASSSLLAGGGTDTQYF.

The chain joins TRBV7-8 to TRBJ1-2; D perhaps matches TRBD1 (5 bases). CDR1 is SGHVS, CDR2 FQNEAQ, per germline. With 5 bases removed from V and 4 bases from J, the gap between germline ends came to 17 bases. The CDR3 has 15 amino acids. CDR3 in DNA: TGTGCCAGCAGCCCTACCCAGGGAGCTACCTATGGCTACACCTTC. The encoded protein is CASSPTQGATYGYTF.

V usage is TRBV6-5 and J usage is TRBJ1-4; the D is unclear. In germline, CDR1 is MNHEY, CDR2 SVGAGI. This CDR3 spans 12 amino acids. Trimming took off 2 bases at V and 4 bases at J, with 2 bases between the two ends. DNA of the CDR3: TGTGCCAGCAGTTACCTTAATGAAAAACTGTTTTTT. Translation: CASSYLNEKLFF.

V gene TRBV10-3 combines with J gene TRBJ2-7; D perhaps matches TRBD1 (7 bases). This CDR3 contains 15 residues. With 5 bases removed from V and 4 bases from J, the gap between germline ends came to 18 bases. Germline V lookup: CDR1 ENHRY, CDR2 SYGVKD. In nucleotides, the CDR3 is TGTGCCATCAGTCCTATTGGCCAGGGGGGATACGAGCAGTACTTC. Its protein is CAISPIGQGGYEQYF.

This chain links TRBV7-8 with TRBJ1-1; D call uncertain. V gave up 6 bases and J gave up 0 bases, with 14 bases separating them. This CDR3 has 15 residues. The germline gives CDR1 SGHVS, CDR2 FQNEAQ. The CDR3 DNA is TGTGCCAGCAGTAAAGGACGAGAAATGAACACTGAAGCTTTCTTT. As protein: CASSKGREMNTEAFF.

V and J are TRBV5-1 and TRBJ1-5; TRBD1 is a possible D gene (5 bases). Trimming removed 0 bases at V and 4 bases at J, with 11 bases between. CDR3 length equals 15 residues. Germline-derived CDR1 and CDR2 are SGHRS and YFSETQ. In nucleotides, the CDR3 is TGCGCCAGCAGCTTGGCCCCGGGGGGTAATCAGCCCCAGCATTTT. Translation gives CASSLAPGGNQPQHF.

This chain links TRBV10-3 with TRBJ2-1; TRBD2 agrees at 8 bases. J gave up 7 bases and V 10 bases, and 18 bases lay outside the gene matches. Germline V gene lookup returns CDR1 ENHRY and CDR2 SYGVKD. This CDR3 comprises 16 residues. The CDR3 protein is CATGPPTSASSNEQFF. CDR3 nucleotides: TGTGCCACCGGCCCGCCGACTAGCGCATCCTCAAATGAGCAGTTCTTC.

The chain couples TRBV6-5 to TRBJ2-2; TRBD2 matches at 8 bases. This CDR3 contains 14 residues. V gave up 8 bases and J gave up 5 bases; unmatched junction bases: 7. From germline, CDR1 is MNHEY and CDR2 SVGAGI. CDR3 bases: TGTGCCAGCGACCCACGGGGGGGGACCGGGGAGCTGTTTTTT. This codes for CASDPRGGTGELFF.